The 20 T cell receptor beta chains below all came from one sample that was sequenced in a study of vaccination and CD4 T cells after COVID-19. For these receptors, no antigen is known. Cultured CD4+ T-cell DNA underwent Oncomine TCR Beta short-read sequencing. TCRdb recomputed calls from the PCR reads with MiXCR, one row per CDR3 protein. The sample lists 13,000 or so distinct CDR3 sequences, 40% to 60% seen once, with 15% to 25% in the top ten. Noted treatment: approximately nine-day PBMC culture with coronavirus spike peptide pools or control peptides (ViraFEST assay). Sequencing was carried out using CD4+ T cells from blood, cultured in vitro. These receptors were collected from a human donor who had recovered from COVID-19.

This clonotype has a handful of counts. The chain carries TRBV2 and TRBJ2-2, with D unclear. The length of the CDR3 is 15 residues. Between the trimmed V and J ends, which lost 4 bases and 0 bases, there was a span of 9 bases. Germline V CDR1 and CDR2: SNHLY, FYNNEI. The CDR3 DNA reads TGTGCCAGCAGTGGTTATGCCGCGAACACCGGGGAGCTGTTTTTT. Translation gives CASSGYAANTGELFF.

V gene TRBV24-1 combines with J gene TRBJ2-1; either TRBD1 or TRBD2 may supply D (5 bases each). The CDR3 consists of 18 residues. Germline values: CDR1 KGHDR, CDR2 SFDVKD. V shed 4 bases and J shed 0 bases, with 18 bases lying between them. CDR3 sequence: CATSDTLRGLSSYNEQFF. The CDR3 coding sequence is TGTGCCACCAGTGACACCCTACGGGGCTTGAGCTCCTACAATGAGCAGTTCTTC.

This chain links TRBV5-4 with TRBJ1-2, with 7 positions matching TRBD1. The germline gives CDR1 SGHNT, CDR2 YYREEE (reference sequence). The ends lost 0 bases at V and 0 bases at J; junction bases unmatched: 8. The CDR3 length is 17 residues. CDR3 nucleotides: TGTGCCAGCAGCTTGGCAGGGGGACACTATTCTAACTATGGCTACACCTTC. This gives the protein CASSLAGGHYSNYGYTF.

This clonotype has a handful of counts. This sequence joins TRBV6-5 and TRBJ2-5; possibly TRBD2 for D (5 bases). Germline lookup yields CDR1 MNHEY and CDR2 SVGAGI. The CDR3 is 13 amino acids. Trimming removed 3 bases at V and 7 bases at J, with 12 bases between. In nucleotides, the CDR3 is TGTGCCAGCAGTTATAGCCTAGCCCGGACCCAGTACTTC. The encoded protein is CASSYSLARTQYF.

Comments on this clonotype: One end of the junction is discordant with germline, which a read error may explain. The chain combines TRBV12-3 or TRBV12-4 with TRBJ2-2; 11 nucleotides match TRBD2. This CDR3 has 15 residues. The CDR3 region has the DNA TGTGCCAGCAGGAAGACTAGCGGGAACACCGGAGAGCTGTTTTTT. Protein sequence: CASRKTSGNTGELFF.

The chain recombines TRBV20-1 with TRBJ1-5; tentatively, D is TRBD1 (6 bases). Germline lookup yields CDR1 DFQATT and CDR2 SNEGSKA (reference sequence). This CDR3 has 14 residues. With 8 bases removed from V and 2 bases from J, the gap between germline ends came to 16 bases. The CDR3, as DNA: TGCAGTCATATCGACCCAGGGGGCAATCAGCCCCAGCATTTT. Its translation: CSHIDPGGNQPQHF.

The CDR3 loop is CASSFSRDRVHEQYF. The CDR3 region has the DNA TGTGCCAGCAGCTTTTCCCGGGACAGGGTCCACGAGCAGTACTTC. The genes are TRBV5-8 and TRBJ2-7; 9 nucleotides align to TRBD1. The germline V gene has CDR1 SGHTS and CDR2 YDEGEE. The CDR3 spans 15 residues. The J segment lost 5 bases and the V segment lost 2 bases, leaving 8 bases of the junction unmatched.

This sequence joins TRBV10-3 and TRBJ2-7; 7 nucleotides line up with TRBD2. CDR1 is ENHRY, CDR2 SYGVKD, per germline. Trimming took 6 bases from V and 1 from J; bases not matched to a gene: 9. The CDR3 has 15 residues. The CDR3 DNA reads TGTGCCATCAGCGGGGGACTACTTCAATCCTACGAGCAGTACTTC. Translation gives CAISGGLLQSYEQYF.

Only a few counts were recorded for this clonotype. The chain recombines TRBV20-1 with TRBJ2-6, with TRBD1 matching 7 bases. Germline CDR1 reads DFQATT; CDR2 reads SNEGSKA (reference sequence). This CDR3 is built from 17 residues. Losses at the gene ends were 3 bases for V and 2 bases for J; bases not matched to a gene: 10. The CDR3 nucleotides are TGCAGTGCTAGGCGTCGAATAACAGGGGCTGGGGCCAACGTCCTGACTTTC. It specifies CSARRRITGAGANVLTF.

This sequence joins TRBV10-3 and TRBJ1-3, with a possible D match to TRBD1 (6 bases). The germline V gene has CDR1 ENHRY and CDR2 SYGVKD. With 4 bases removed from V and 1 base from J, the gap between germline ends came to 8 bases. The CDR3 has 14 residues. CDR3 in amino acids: CAISAQGSGNTIYF. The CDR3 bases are TGTGCCATCAGTGCACAGGGATCTGGAAACACCATATATTTT.

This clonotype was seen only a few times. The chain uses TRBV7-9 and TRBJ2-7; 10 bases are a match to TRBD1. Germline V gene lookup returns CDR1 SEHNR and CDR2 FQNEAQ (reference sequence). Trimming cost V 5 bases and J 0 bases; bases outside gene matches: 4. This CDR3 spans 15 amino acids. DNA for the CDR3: TGTGCCAGCAGCGTAGGGACAGGGGACTCCTACGAGCAGTACTTC. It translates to CASSVGTGDSYEQYF.

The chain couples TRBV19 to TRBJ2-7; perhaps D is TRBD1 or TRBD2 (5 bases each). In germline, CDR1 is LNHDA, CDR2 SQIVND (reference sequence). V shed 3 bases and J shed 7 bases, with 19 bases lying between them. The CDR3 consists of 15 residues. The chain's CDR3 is CASSIWDGMEREQYF. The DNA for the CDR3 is TGTGCCAGTAGTATTTGGGACGGAATGGAGCGGGAGCAGTACTTC.

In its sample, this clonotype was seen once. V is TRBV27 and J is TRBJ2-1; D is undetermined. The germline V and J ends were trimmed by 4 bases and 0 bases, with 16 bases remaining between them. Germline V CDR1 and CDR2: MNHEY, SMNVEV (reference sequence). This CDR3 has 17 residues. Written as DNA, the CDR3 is TGTGCCAGCAGTTCCGGGTACGGACCGGGCTCCTACAATGAGCAGTTCTTC. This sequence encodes CASSSGYGPGSYNEQFF.

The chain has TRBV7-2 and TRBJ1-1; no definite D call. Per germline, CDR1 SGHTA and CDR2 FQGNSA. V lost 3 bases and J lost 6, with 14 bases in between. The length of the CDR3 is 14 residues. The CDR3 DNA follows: TGTGCCAGCAGCTTGTGGGAGCGGGCCGCTGAAGCTTTCTTT. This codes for CASSLWERAAEAFF.

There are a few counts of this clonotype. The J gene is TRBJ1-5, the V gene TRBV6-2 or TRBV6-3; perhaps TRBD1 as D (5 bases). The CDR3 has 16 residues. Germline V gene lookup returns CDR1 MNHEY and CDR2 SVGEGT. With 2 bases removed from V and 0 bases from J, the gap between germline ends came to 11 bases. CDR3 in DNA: TGTGCCAGCAGTTACGGGTGGGGCCCTAGCAATCAGCCCCAGCATTTT. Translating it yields CASSYGWGPSNQPQHF.

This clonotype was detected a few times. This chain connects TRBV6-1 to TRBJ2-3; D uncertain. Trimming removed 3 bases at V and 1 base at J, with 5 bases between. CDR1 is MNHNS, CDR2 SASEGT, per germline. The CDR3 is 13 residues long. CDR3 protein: CASSDLGTDTQYF. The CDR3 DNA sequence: TGTGCCAGCAGTGATCTCGGCACAGATACGCAGTATTTT.

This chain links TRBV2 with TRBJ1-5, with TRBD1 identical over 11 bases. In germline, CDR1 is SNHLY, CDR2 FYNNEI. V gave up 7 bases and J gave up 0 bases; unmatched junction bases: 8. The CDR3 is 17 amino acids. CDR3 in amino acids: CASTRGQGAYSNQPQHF. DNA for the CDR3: TGTGCCAGCACTCGCGGACAGGGGGCGTATAGCAATCAGCCCCAGCATTTT.

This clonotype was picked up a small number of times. The CDR3 here is CASSLLAGETQYF. The CDR3 coding sequence is TGTGCCAGCAGCTTACTAGCGGGAGAGACCCAGTACTTC. The chain couples TRBV7-3 to TRBJ2-5; 8 bases match TRBD2. J gave up 4 bases and V 2 bases, and 0 bases lay outside the gene matches. The CDR3 length is 13 residues. Germline CDR1 SGHTA, CDR2 FQGTGA. Based on the CDR3 plus reference TRBV7-3 and TRBJ2-5, the full variable domain is GAGVSQTPSNKVTEKGKYVELRCDPISGHTALYWYRQSLGQGPEFLIYFQGTGAADDSGLPNDRFFAVRPEGSVSTLKIQRTERGDSAVYLCASSLLAGETQYFGPGTRLLVL.

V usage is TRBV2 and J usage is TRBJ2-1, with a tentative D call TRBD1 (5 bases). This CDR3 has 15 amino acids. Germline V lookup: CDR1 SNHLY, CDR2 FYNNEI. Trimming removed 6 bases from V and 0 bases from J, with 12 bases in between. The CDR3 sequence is CASRDSMSSYNEQFF. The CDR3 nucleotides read TGTGCCAGCAGAGACAGCATGAGCTCCTACAATGAGCAGTTCTTC.

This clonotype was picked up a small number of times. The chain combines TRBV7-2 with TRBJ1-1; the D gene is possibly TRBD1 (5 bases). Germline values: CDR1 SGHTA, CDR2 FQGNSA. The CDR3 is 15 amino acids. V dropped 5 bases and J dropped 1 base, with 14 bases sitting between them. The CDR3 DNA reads TGTGCCAGCAGCCCCCGGAGGGGCCCGAACACTGAAGCTTTCTTT. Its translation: CASSPRRGPNTEAFF.